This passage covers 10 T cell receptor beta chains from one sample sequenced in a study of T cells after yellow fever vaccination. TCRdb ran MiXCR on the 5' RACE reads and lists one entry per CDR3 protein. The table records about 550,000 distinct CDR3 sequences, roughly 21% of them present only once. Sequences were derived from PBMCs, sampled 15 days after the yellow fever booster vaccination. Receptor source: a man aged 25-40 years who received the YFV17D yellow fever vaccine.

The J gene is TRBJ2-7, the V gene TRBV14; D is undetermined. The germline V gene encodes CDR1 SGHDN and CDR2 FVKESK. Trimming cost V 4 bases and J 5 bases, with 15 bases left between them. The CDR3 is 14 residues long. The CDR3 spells CASSPLLRQDEQYF. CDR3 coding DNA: TGTGCCAGCAGCCCTCTTCTTAGGCAGGACGAGCAGTACTTC.

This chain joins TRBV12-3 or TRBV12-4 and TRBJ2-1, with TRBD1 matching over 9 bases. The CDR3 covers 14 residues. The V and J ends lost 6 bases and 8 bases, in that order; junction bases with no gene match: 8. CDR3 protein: CASRRTGAPDEQFF. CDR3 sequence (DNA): TGTGCCAGCAGGAGGACAGGGGCTCCGGATGAGCAGTTCTTC.

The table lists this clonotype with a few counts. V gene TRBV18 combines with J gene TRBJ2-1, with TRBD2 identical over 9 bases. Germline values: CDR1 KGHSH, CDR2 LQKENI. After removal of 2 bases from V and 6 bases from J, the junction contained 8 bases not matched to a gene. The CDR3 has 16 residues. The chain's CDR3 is CASSPAWVSGSNEQFF. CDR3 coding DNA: TGTGCCAGCTCACCAGCTTGGGTTAGCGGGAGCAATGAGCAGTTCTTC. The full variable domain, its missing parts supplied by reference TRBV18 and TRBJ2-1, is NAGVMQNPRHLVRRRGQEARLRCSPMKGHSHVYWYRQLPEEGLKFMVYLQKENIIDESGMPKERFSAEFPKEGPSILRIQQVVRGDSAAYFCASSPAWVSGSNEQFFGPGTRLTVL.

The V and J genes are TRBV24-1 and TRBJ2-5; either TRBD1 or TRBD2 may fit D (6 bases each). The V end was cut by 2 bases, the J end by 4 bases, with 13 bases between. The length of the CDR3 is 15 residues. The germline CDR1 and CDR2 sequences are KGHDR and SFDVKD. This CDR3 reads CATSDSRGGRETQYF. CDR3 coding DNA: TGTGCCACCAGTGATTCCAGGGGAGGACGAGAGACCCAGTACTTC.

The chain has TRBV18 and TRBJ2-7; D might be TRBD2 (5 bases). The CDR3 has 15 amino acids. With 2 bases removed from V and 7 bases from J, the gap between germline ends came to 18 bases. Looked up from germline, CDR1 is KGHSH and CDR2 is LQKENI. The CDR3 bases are TGTGCCAGCTCACCAAGGAGGTCTCCAGCCGGGGAGCAGTACTTC. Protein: CASSPRRSPAGEQYF.

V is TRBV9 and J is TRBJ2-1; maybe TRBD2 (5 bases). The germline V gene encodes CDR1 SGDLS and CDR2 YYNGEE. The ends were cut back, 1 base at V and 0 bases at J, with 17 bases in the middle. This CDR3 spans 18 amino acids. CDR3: CASSVQMEAVSSYNEQFF. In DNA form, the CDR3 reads TGTGCCAGCAGCGTACAGATGGAAGCGGTGAGCTCCTACAATGAGCAGTTCTTC. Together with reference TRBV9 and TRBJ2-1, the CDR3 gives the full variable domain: DSGVTQTPKHLITATGQRVTLRCSPRSGDLSVYWYQQSLDQGLQFLIQYYNGEERAKGNILERFSAQQFPDLHSELNLSSLELGDSALYFCASSVQMEAVSSYNEQFFGPGTRLTVL.

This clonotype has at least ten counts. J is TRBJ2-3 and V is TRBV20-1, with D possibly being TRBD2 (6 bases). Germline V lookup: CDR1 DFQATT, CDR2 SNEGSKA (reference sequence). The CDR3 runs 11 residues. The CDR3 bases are TGCAGGGCCGGGAGCGGGGATACGCAGTATTTT. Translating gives CRAGSGDTQYF.

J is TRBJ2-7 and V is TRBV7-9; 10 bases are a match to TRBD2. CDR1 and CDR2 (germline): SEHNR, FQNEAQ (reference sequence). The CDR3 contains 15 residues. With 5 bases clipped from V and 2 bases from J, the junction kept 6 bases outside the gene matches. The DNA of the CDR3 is TGTGCCAGCAGCCCTTGGACTAGCGGTGCCTACGAGCAGTACTTC. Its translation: CASSPWTSGAYEQYF.

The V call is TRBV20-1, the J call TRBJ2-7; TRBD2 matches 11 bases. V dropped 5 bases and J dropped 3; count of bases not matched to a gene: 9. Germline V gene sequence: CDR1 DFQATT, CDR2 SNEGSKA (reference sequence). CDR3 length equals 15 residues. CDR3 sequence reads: CSAVPDGTSGYEQYF. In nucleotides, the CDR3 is TGCAGTGCTGTCCCTGACGGGACTAGCGGCTACGAGCAGTACTTC.

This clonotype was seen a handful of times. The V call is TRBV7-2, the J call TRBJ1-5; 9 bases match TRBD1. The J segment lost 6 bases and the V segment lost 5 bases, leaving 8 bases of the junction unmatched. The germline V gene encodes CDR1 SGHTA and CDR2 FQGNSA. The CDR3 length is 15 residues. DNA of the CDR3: TGTGCCAGCAGCCACGGGACAGGGCGAGGTCAGCCCCAGCATTTT. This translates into CASSHGTGRGQPQHF. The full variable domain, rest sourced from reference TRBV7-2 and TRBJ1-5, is GAGVSQSPSNKVTEKGKDVELRCDPISGHTALYWYRQSLGQGLEFLIYFQGNSAPDKSGLPSDRFSAERTGGSVSTLTIQRTQQEDSAVYLCASSHGTGRGQPQHFGDGTRLSIL.